Each of the 19 T cell receptor beta chains below was sequenced from the same sample in a study of T cell therapy after organ transplantation. Their antigens remain unidentified. Some clones are missing from TCRdb's copy, which holds only in-frame ones; the method was immunoSEQ multiplex PCR. In the table there are some 48,000 clones, about 95% of which are singletons. The sample here was CD8+ T cells from blood, taken before autologous CMV-specific T cell therapy. The origin of the receptors is a human patient who had received a solid organ transplant and had CMV disease.

J is TRBJ2-3 and V is TRBV25-1; TRBD2 agrees at 7 bases. Trimming at V came to 2 bases and at J to 4 bases, leaving 3 bases not matched to a gene. Germline loops: CDR1 MGHDK, CDR2 SYGVNS. This CDR3 is 14 amino acids long. The CDR3 is CASSEGLGADTQYF. The CDR3 coding sequence is TGTGCCAGCAGTGAAGGACTAGGCGCAGATACGCAGTATTTT.

The chain links TRBV19 to TRBJ1-2; TRBD1 agrees at 9 bases. The CDR3 is 13 amino acids. Germline CDR1 and CDR2: LNHDA and SQIVND (reference sequence). Trimming removed 5 bases from V and 4 bases from J; junction bases left unmatched: 2. DNA of the CDR3: TGTGCCAGTAGTGGGGGACAGGGCTATGGCTACACCTTC. Its translation is CASSGGQGYGYTF. The complete variable domain, with remaining parts taken from reference TRBV19 and TRBJ1-2, reads DGGITQSPKYLFRKEGQNVTLSCEQNLNHDAMYWYRQDPGQGLRLIYYSQIVNDFQKGDIAEGYSVSREKKESFPLTVTSAQKNPTAFYLCASSGGQGYGYTFGSGTRLTVV.

The chain has TRBV15 and TRBJ1-1, with no clear D. Looked up from germline, CDR1 is LNHNV and CDR2 is YYDKDF (reference sequence). V lost 4 bases to trimming and J lost 0 bases, with 6 bases between them. CDR3 length equals 13 residues. Here the CDR3 DNA reads TGTGCCACCAGCAACCAGCTGAACACTGAAGCTTTCTTT. Protein sequence: CATSNQLNTEAFF.

The chain has TRBV4-1 and TRBJ1-4; 7 bases fit TRBD1. The length of the CDR3 is 16 residues. Germline lookup yields CDR1 MGHRA and CDR2 YSYEKL. Losses at the gene ends were 3 bases for V and 4 bases for J; bases not matched to a gene: 8. The CDR3 coding sequence is TGCGCCAGCAGCCAGGGTGACAGGGCGCTTAATGAAAAACTGTTTTTT. Amino acids: CASSQGDRALNEKLFF.

Comments on this clone: Other DNA sequences in this sample translate to the same CDR3. The V gene is TRBV30, the J gene TRBJ1-1; TRBD1 is a possible D gene (5 bases). CDR1 and CDR2 from the germline V gene are GTSNPN and SVGIG (reference sequence). CDR3 length: 12 amino acids. V dropped 5 bases and J dropped 5 bases, with 12 bases sitting between them. Here the CDR3 DNA reads TGTGCCTGGTCCCCCGGGGGGACTGAAGCTTTCTTT. This encodes CAWSPGGTEAFF.

The V call is TRBV5-5, the J call TRBJ1-2; 8 bases are a match to TRBD1. The CDR3 extends over 15 amino acids. In germline, CDR1 is SGHKS, CDR2 YYEKEE (reference sequence). Germline trimming cut 0 bases from V and 5 bases from J; bases unmatched to any gene: 6. The CDR3 spells CASSLGSRTGYGYTF. CDR3 bases: TGTGCCAGCAGCTTGGGTTCTAGGACAGGGTATGGCTACACCTTC.

Turning to this clone: Additional DNA sequences in this sample encode the identical CDR3. This CDR3 is CASSIRDSNQPQHF. In DNA form, the CDR3 reads TGTGCCAGTAGTATCAGGGATAGCAATCAGCCCCAGCATTTT. The V call is TRBV19, the J call TRBJ1-5; TRBD1 might be the D (5 bases). CDR3 length equals 14 residues. Germline CDR1 and CDR2: LNHDA and SQIVND (reference sequence). Trimming removed 3 bases at V and 0 bases at J, with 6 bases between.

J is TRBJ1-2 and V is TRBV4-1, with D possibly being TRBD1 (5 bases). The CDR3 loop spans 14 amino acids. Germline V gene data show CDR1 as MGHRA and CDR2 as YSYEKL. V lost 2 bases to trimming and J lost 0 bases, with 7 bases between them. CDR3 in DNA: TGCGCCAGCAGCCAACAAGGGGCTAACTATGGCTACACCTTC. It codes for CASSQQGANYGYTF.

The V gene is TRBV5-6, the J gene TRBJ1-2; TRBD1 matches 7 bases. This CDR3 is 14 amino acids long. V lost 2 bases, J lost 7 bases, and 8 bases stayed unmatched. Looked up from germline, CDR1 is SGHDT and CDR2 is YYEEEE. CDR3 nucleotide sequence: TGTGCCAGCAGCTTAGGAGGGGGCGCAGGTGGCTACACCTTC. Residues: CASSLGGGAGGYTF. The full variable domain, with the rest looked up from reference TRBV5-6 and TRBJ1-2, is DAGVTQSPTHLIKTRGQQVTLRCSPKSGHDTVSWYQQALGQGPQFIFQYYEEEERQRGNFPDRFSGHQFPNYSSELNVNALLLGDSALYLCASSLGGGAGGYTFGSGTRLTVV.

This clone has only one observation. The CDR3 region is CASSPADRGELFF. The CDR3 DNA reads TGTGCCAGCTCACCTGCGGACAGGGGGGAGCTGTTTTTT. The gene calls are TRBV18 and TRBJ2-2, with 7 bases that match TRBD1. Germline-derived CDR1 and CDR2 are KGHSH and LQKENI. The CDR3 contains 13 residues. V gave up 3 bases and J gave up 8 bases; unmatched junction bases: 3.

The chain combines TRBV11-1 with TRBJ2-3; D unresolved. CDR1 SGHAT and CDR2 FQDESV come from the germline V gene (reference sequence). Trimming pared 5 bases from V and 5 bases from J, leaving 17 bases between. The CDR3 loop spans 15 amino acids. The CDR3 DNA follows: TGTGCCAGCAGCCCCACACTAAGGGCAGTAGATACGCAGTATTTT. It encodes CASSPTLRAVDTQYF.

Comment on this clone: A read error may account for a junction end that differs from germline. The V and J genes are TRBV15 and TRBJ2-7; D assignment may be TRBD1 or TRBD2 (5 bases each). From germline, CDR1 is LNHNV and CDR2 YYDKDF (reference sequence). There are 16 residues in the CDR3. The CDR3 sequence: CATSRDPGTVYNGNHF. The CDR3 DNA follows: TGTGCCACCAGCAGAGATCCGGGGACGGTCTACAACGGGAACCACTTC.

The rearrangement uses TRBV4-3 and TRBJ2-2; no definite D call. V was trimmed by 0 bases and J by 1 base, leaving 12 bases between them. This CDR3 is 17 amino acids long. Germline V gene sequence: CDR1 LGHNA, CDR2 YSLEER. The CDR3 loop reads CASSQDNPLMNTGELFF. The CDR3 nucleotides read TGCGCCAGCAGCCAAGATAATCCCCTTATGAACACCGGGGAGCTGTTTTTT.

The chain combines TRBV4-1 with TRBJ2-1, with 7 bases identical to TRBD2. The CDR3 runs to 13 residues. The J segment lost 13 bases and the V segment lost 0 bases, leaving 6 bases of the junction unmatched. Germline CDR1 and CDR2: MGHRA and YSYEKL. The CDR3 nucleotides read TGCGCCAGCAGCCAAGATGTGGGAGGGGATCAGTTCTTC. Amino acids: CASSQDVGGDQFF.

Points on this clone: Germline and junction disagree at one end, which may indicate a read error. This sequence joins TRBV7-8 and TRBJ1-1; 9 bases agree with TRBD1. Germline values: CDR1 SGHVS, CDR2 FQNEAQ. The CDR3 loop spans 16 amino acids. In nucleotides, the CDR3 is TGTGCCAGCAGCTCTACCCCGGGGACAGGGCTCCCTGAGGCTTTCTTT. It codes for CASSSTPGTGLPEAFF.

The J gene is TRBJ1-1, the V gene TRBV29-1, with TRBD1 matching over 8 bases. This CDR3 has 15 amino acids. Unmatched junction bases numbered 9, after V lost 6 bases and J lost 0 bases. Germline CDR1 reads SQVTM; CDR2 reads ANQGSEA. The CDR3 region has the DNA TGCAGCGTCAAATCCCGGGACAGGTTGAACACTGAAGCTTTCTTT. Translating it yields CSVKSRDRLNTEAFF.

This rearrangement joins TRBV6-5 to TRBJ1-2; D may be TRBD1 (5 bases). V was cut by 6 bases and J by 2 bases, with 13 bases left in between. This CDR3 has 14 amino acids. The V gene's germline CDR1 is MNHEY and CDR2 SVGAGI. Written as DNA, the CDR3 is TGTGCCAGCAGCCTCGGAGGGGAGAACTATGGCTACACCTTC. This encodes CASSLGGENYGYTF.

The rearrangement uses TRBV14 and TRBJ2-7; D gene uncertain. The germline V gene encodes CDR1 SGHDN and CDR2 FVKESK. V lost 5 bases and J lost 3, with 11 bases in between. The CDR3 is 13 residues long. The CDR3 here is CASSIGQIYEQYF. In nucleotides, the CDR3 is TGTGCCAGCAGCATAGGGCAGATCTACGAGCAGTACTTC.

The rearrangement uses TRBV4-2 and TRBJ1-1; D possibly corresponds to TRBD1 (5 bases). CDR3 length equals 15 residues. Per germline, CDR1 LGHNA and CDR2 YNFKEQ. Between the trimmed V and J ends, which lost 1 base and 5 bases, there was a span of 14 bases. CDR3 in amino acids: CASSQVGQGGTEAFF. The CDR3 bases are TGTGCCAGCAGCCAAGTGGGGCAGGGAGGGACTGAAGCTTTCTTT.